These 22 T cell receptor beta chains originate from one sample sequenced in a study of CD8+ T cells in alopecia areata. The authors extracted RNA and reverse transcribed it into cDNA as the sequencing template. Measured with immunoSEQ multiplex PCR; TCRdb has only the in-frame clones, and not every one. This table holds about 190,000 clones, roughly 61% found once. The treatment denotes: oral pan-JAK inhibitor, 5-10 mg twice daily. The source material was CD8+ T cells sorted from blood, sampled at week 24, from a patient treated with tofacitinib. The receptors stem from a human donor with alopecia areata.

This clone was seen ten or more times. This specimen includes other DNA sequences encoding the same CDR3. The gene calls are TRBV2 and TRBJ2-1; D unresolved. The CDR3 sequence is 10 residues long. The V end was cut by 4 bases, the J end by 10 bases, with 5 bases between. CDR1 is SNHLY, CDR2 FYNNEI, per germline. CDR3 nucleotide sequence: TGTGCCAGCAGTGGGACGGAGCAGTTCTTC. This gives the protein CASSGTEQFF. The full variable domain, in which reference TRBV2 and TRBJ2-1 provide the parts outside the CDR3, is EPEVTQTPSHQVTQMGQEVILRCVPISNHLYFYWYRQILGQKVEFLVSFYNNEISEKSEIFDDQFSVERPDGSNFTLKIRSTKLEDSAMYFCASSGTEQFFGPGTRLTVL.

This clone showed up just a few times. The chain is built from TRBV29-1 and TRBJ2-1; a possible D gene is TRBD1 (6 bases). The V gene lost 3 bases and the J gene lost 2 bases, with 14 bases spanning the gap. Germline V gene lookup returns CDR1 SQVTM and CDR2 ANQGSEA. This CDR3 spans 15 amino acids. CDR3 bases: TGCAGCGTTGAGATACAGGGAACCCCCTACAATGAGCAGTTCTTC. This gives the protein CSVEIQGTPYNEQFF.

A few counts support this clone. V is TRBV6-5 and J is TRBJ2-3; D gene uncertain. The germline V gene has CDR1 MNHEY and CDR2 SVGAGI. The CDR3 runs to 15 residues. Trimming took 2 bases from V and 2 from J, leaving 11 bases between them. CDR3 bases: TGTGCCAGCAGTTACGCAGTCTCGAACACAGATACGCAGTATTTT. Residues: CASSYAVSNTDTQYF.

The chain recombines TRBV30 with TRBJ1-3; no clear D. The germline V gene encodes CDR1 GTSNPN and CDR2 SVGIG (reference sequence). V shed 3 bases and J shed 0 bases, with 6 bases lying between them. This CDR3 has 13 amino acids. The CDR3 spells CAWRANSGNTIYF. The CDR3 nucleotides read TGTGCCTGGAGGGCCAACTCTGGAAACACCATATATTTT.

The rearrangement uses TRBV29-1 and TRBJ1-2; D uncertain. V was pared by 0 bases and J by 5 bases, with 13 bases between. The CDR3 has 14 amino acids. Per the germline V gene, CDR1 is SQVTM and CDR2 is ANQGSEA. CDR3 protein: CSVEDHGERYGYTF. The CDR3 DNA follows: TGCAGCGTTGAAGATCACGGGGAACGGTATGGCTACACCTTC.

The chain employs TRBV14 and TRBJ2-7; tentative D call: TRBD1 (5 bases). V was clipped by 3 bases and J by 4 bases, with 10 bases between them. The CDR3 spans 13 residues. The V gene's germline CDR1 is SGHDN and CDR2 FVKESK. The CDR3 sequence: CASSHLQGYEQYF. The CDR3 bases are TGTGCCAGCAGCCACCTCCAGGGTTACGAGCAGTACTTC.

The chain is built from TRBV9 and TRBJ2-2, with D perhaps assigned TRBD1 or TRBD2 (6 bases each). CDR1 is SGDLS and CDR2 is YYNGEE in the germline V gene. CDR3 length: 16 residues. Trimming took off 3 bases at V and 1 base at J, with 13 bases between the two ends. The CDR3 spells CASSGGAGQNTGELFF. CDR3 DNA sequence: TGTGCCAGCAGCGGGGGCGCGGGACAGAACACCGGGGAGCTGTTTTTT.

Within the sample, this clone is medium-sized. One end of the junction fails to match germline, which may point to a read error. This chain uses TRBV15 with TRBJ2-1, with 12 bases identical to TRBD2. Per the germline V gene, CDR1 is LNHNV and CDR2 is YYDKDF (reference sequence). This CDR3 has 17 residues. CDR3 sequence (DNA): TGTGCCACCAGCGGAGATGGACTAGCGGGGACCTACAATGAGCAGTTCTTC. It specifies CATSGDGLAGTYNEQFF.

This clone occurred a few times. The rearrangement links TRBV29-1 to TRBJ2-1; D remains ambiguous. Germline CDR1 SQVTM, CDR2 ANQGSEA. This CDR3 region has 17 residues. V dropped 3 bases and J dropped 7 bases, with 25 bases sitting between them. The CDR3 reads CSVDALLAAGYGNEQFF. In DNA form, the CDR3 reads TGCAGCGTTGATGCCCTTTTGGCGGCAGGCTATGGGAATGAGCAGTTCTTC.

The gene calls are TRBV6-5 and TRBJ2-1; 9 bases map to TRBD1. The V segment lost 4 bases and the J segment 4 bases; nucleotides outside the gene matches: 5. Germline loops: CDR1 MNHEY, CDR2 SVGAGI. This CDR3 has 15 amino acids. Here the CDR3 reads CASSFGQGRYNEQFF. The CDR3 coding sequence is TGTGCCAGCAGTTTCGGACAGGGGAGGTACAATGAGCAGTTCTTC.

The rearrangement links TRBV7-2 to TRBJ2-5; D might be TRBD1 or TRBD2, each matching 5 bases. The DNA end is more similar to TRBJ2-7, so the J call may be wrong. The CDR3 length is 13 residues. CDR1 is SGHTA and CDR2 is FQGNSA in the germline V gene. CDR3 in amino acids: CASSLWGTYEQYF. The CDR3, as DNA: TGTGCCAGCAGCTTATGGGGGACCTACGAGCAGTACTTC.

This chain joins TRBV20-1 and TRBJ2-5, with D possibly TRBD2 on 5 matching bases. Trimming pared 0 bases from V and 10 bases from J, leaving 9 bases between. Germline V gives CDR1 DFQATT, CDR2 SNEGSKA (reference sequence). The CDR3 is 11 residues long. Here the CDR3 DNA reads TGCAGTGCTAGAGATCAGACTATCCAGTACTTC. Translated, it gives CSARDQTIQYF.

This clone has only a few counts. This chain uses TRBV28 with TRBJ1-3; D unresolved. The CDR3 extends over 18 amino acids. Germline assignment: CDR1 MDHEN and CDR2 SYDVKM. Between the trimmed V and J ends, which lost 5 bases and 0 bases, there was a span of 20 bases. CDR3 DNA sequence: TGTGCCAGCAGTCCGCGAGTTAGCGAGGAGATCTCTGGAAACACCATATATTTT. This codes for CASSPRVSEEISGNTIYF.

For this clone: The same CDR3 also results from other DNA sequences found in this sample. The chain has TRBV4-1 and TRBJ2-7; D remains unclear. Germline V gene data show CDR1 as MGHRA and CDR2 as YSYEKL. Trimming left V 1 base short and J 4 bases short, with 5 bases between. There are 12 residues in the CDR3. CDR3 loop: CASSQGGYEQYF. The CDR3 DNA is TGCGCCAGCAGCCAAGGGGGTTACGAGCAGTACTTC.

CDR3 region: CASSLYAQGIGSPLHF. The CDR3 DNA reads TGTGCCAGCAGCTTGTATGCACAGGGGATAGGATCACCCCTCCACTTT. The V call is TRBV5-6, the J call TRBJ1-6, with 7 positions matching TRBD1. The CDR3 contains 16 residues. Germline-derived CDR1 and CDR2 are SGHDT and YYEEEE. After removal of 1 base from V and 10 bases from J, the junction contained 11 bases not matched to a gene.

The V and J genes are TRBV5-1 and TRBJ2-1, with TRBD2 identical over 8 bases. The trim removed 5 bases at V and 9 bases at J, leaving 7 bases unmatched. The CDR3 covers 13 residues. Germline V gene sequence: CDR1 SGHRS, CDR2 YFSETQ. This chain's CDR3 is CASRRGASIEQFF. The CDR3 DNA reads TGCGCCAGCAGGCGGGGGGCCTCCATTGAGCAGTTCTTC.

CDR3 in DNA: TGTGCTACCCTAGACGGAGGGGTCGGCTACACCTTC. Translating gives CATLDGGVGYTF. The V call is TRBV12-5, the J call TRBJ1-2; D is possibly TRBD1 (5 bases). This CDR3 spans 12 amino acids. Germline V gives CDR1 LGHNT, CDR2 FRNRAP. Trimming pared 10 bases from V and 8 bases from J, leaving 17 bases between.

This clone has just a few counts. V usage is TRBV12-5 and J usage is TRBJ2-5, with D perhaps TRBD2 (6 bases). CDR1 and CDR2 from the germline V gene are LGHNT and FRNRAP. This CDR3 has 13 amino acids. V lost 6 bases and J 3 bases, leaving 11 bases between the germline ends. The CDR3 protein is CASGFPGEETQYF. DNA of the CDR3: TGTGCTAGTGGCTTCCCGGGGGAAGAGACCCAGTACTTC.

This chain connects TRBV2 to TRBJ2-3, with D perhaps assigned TRBD1 or TRBD2 (6 bases each). The CDR3 extends over 14 amino acids. Germline V gives CDR1 SNHLY, CDR2 FYNNEI. Trimming removed 6 bases from V and 4 bases from J, with 14 bases in between. The CDR3 DNA follows: TGTGCCAGCAGGTCGTCGGGGGCGGCAGATACGCAGTATTTT. Residues: CASRSSGAADTQYF. The full variable domain, in which reference TRBV2 and TRBJ2-3 provide the parts outside the CDR3, is EPEVTQTPSHQVTQMGQEVILRCVPISNHLYFYWYRQILGQKVEFLVSFYNNEISEKSEIFDDQFSVERPDGSNFTLKIRSTKLEDSAMYFCASRSSGAADTQYFGPGTRLTVL.

In the case of this clone: Other DNA sequences in the same sample also yield this CDR3. V gene TRBV5-1 combines with J gene TRBJ1-1; D gene unclear. The CDR3 extends over 13 amino acids. Germline CDR1 and CDR2: SGHRS and YFSETQ. Between the trimmed V and J ends, which lost 2 bases and 1 base, there was a span of 6 bases. CDR3: CASSLAGNTEAFF. The CDR3 DNA follows: TGCGCCAGCAGCTTAGCGGGGAACACTGAAGCTTTCTTT.

This clone appeared a single time. The chain has TRBV30 and TRBJ1-1, with D tentatively TRBD1 (6 bases). Germline CDR1 reads GTSNPN; CDR2 reads SVGIG (reference sequence). The CDR3 is 13 residues long. V lost 3 bases and J 6 bases, leaving 14 bases between the germline ends. CDR3 nucleotide sequence: TGTGCCTGGAGGGACAGCGCGAGCTCTGAAGCTTTCTTT. It yields the protein CAWRDSASSEAFF. Full variable domain (remainder filled in from reference TRBV30 and TRBJ1-1): SQTIHQWPATLVQPVGSPLSLECTVEGTSNPNLYWYRQAAGRGLQLLFYSVGIGQISSEVPQNLSASRPQDRQFILSSKKLLLSDSGFYLCAWRDSASSEAFFGQGTRLTVV.

This clone was seen a single time. J is TRBJ1-1 and V is TRBV30; maybe TRBD1 (5 bases). This CDR3 is built from 11 residues. Per germline, CDR1 GTSNPN and CDR2 SVGIG (reference sequence). Deletions cut 8 bases from V and 1 base from J, with 8 bases between. The CDR3, as DNA: TGTGCCCGCAGGGAGAACACTGAAGCTTTCTTT. Its translation: CARRENTEAFF.